These T cell receptor beta chains were read from a single sample in a study of somatic mutations in cytotoxic T cells in rheumatoid arthritis. Profiled with immunoSEQ multiplex PCR; TCRdb holds only in-frame clones, not every one. The table shows about 20,000 clones, with 86% occurring only once. Material for sequencing was CD8+ T cells sorted from blood. These receptors were taken from a woman in her 50s in good health. The CDR3 runs from the conserved cysteine through the conserved F or W. The D gene is left open where the match is weak. Clone size is shown for a subset of rows, as once, few, many or a class of expanded clone.

CDR3 length,clone size,V gene,J gene,D gene,CDR3 DNA,CDR3 protein
14,.,TRBV10-3,TRBJ1-6,TRBD1,TGTGCCATCAGTGAGGACAGGGGGGAGTCACCCCTCCACTTT,CAISEDRGESPLHF
14,.,TRBV2,TRBJ1-5,.,TGTGCCAGCAGTGAAGGGAGTTGGAATCAGCCCCAGCATTTT,CASSEGSWNQPQHF
16,.,TRBV13,TRBJ2-1,.,TGTGCCAGCAGATTCCTATCCCATAAGCCCTACAATGAGCAGTTCTTC,CASRFLSHKPYNEQFF
14,.,TRBV9,TRBJ1-2,.,TGTGCCAGCAGCGTAGAAGGTGGGGACTATGGCTACACCTTC,CASSVEGGDYGYTF
14,few,TRBV6-5,TRBJ2-1,TRBD1,TGTGCCAGCAGTTCGGGACAGGATTACCGAGAGCAGTTCTTC,CASSSGQDYREQFF
17,.,TRBV2,TRBJ1-2,.,TGTGCCAGCAGTGAAGCGGGGGCGGGGCTACTTAACTATGGCTACACCTTC,CASSEAGAGLLNYGYTF
17,.,TRBV7-6,TRBJ2-5,.,TGTGCCAGCAGCTTAGCGCTACAGGGAGGGTTAGGAGAGACCCAGTACTTC,CASSLALQGGLGETQYF
16,.,TRBV6-5,TRBJ1-5,TRBD1,TGTGCCAGCAGTTACTTACGAACAGGGGGCGTTCAGCCCCAGCATTTT,CASSYLRTGGVQPQHF
14,.,TRBV10-3,TRBJ2-7,.,TGTGCCATCAGTGAGTCGACCGTCCTCTACGAGCAGTACTTC,CAISESTVLYEQYF
16,.,TRBV5-5,TRBJ2-1,.,TGTGCCAGCAGCTTGCAAGAGGCAGGGTGGATCGATGAGCAGTTCTTC,CASSLQEAGWIDEQFF
17,.,TRBV9,TRBJ2-2,TRBD1,TGTGCCAGCAGCGTAGAGAGGACAGGGGTGGGACCAGGGGAGCTGTTTTTT,CASSVERTGVGPGELFF
22,.,TRBV28,TRBJ1-1,TRBD1,TGTGCCAGCAGTTTAGACGTGGACAGGGGAGGGATTAGAAAAGTTATGAACACTGAAGCTTTCTTT,CASSLDVDRGGIRKVMNTEAFF
15,.,TRBV5-4,TRBJ2-7,TRBD2,TGTGCCAGCAGCCTTAGCGGGGGGGAAGCCTACGAGCAGTACTTC,CASSLSGGEAYEQYF
12,.,TRBV7-2,TRBJ2-1,.,TGTGCCAGCAGCTTTACACCGGGACCCGCGTTCTTC,CASSFTPGPAFF
13,.,TRBV2,TRBJ2-3,.,TGTGCCAGCAGTGAAAGGGGCGTGGATACGCAGTATTTT,CASSERGVDTQYF
11,.,TRBV7-9,TRBJ1-6,.,TGTGCCAGCAGCTCTAATTCACCCCTCCACTTT,CASSSNSPLHF
12,once,TRBV27,TRBJ1-5,.,TGTGCCAGCAGTTTACTCGGGGGCACCCAGCATTTT,CASSLLGGTQHF
15,.,TRBV5-4,TRBJ1-1,.,TGTGCCAGCAGCCAAGAACAGGAGTACAAATCTGAAGCTTTCTTT,CASSQEQEYKSEAFF
11,.,TRBV19,TRBJ2-4,.,TGTGCCAGTAGTATTGGAAACATTCAGTACTTC,CASSIGNIQYF
15,.,TRBV19,TRBJ1-3,.,TGTGCCAGTAGTATCTCGGGTCTCGCTGGAAACACCATATATTTT,CASSISGLAGNTIYF
14,.,TRBV6-1,TRBJ2-5,.,TGTGCCAGCAGTCCAGGGGAATCTGGAGAGACCCAGTACTTC,CASSPGESGETQYF
15,.,TRBV27,TRBJ2-5,TRBD2,TGTGCCAGCAGTCTGAGCGGGGGGAACAAAGAGACCCAGTACTTC,CASSLSGGNKETQYF
18,once,TRBV7-8,TRBJ1-1,.,TGTGCCAGCAGCTTAGTGTATACACAGGGTACCTGGAGCACTGAAGCTTTCTTT,CASSLVYTQGTWSTEAFF
16,.,TRBV6-6,TRBJ2-5,.,TGTGCCAGCAGTTACGGCCTACCGGACGTCGAAGAGACCCAGTACTTC,CASSYGLPDVEETQYF
19,.,TRBV7-9,TRBJ2-5,TRBD2,TGTGCCAGCAGCTTAGATTGGTTAGCGGGGGGCAAAAAACAAGAGACCCAGTACTTC,CASSLDWLAGGKKQETQYF
15,.,TRBV7-2,TRBJ2-1,.,TGTGCCAGCAGCTTAGTGGACACCCCGTACAATGAGCAGTTCTTC,CASSLVDTPYNEQFF
19,.,TRBV4-3,TRBJ2-2,TRBD2,TGCGCCAGCAGCCCAAGAGGGGAGAGCGGGGGGGGAGAGGTCGGGGAGCTGTTTTTT,CASSPRGESGGGEVGELFF
11,.,TRBV2,TRBJ2-1,.,TGTGCCAGCAGCCCCGGGAATGAGCAGTTCTTC,CASSPGNEQFF
16,.,TRBV25-1,TRBJ2-3,.,TGTGCCAGCAGTGAGCCCGGGCTCGAGGATGCAGATACGCAGTATTTT,CASSEPGLEDADTQYF
12,.,TRBV7-2,TRBJ1-5,.,TGTGCCAGCAGCTTAGGGTATCAGCCCCAGCATTTT,CASSLGYQPQHF
16,.,TRBV7-9,TRBJ2-3,TRBD2,TGTGCCAGCAGCTTTGAGTCCCAGCGGGGCGAAGATACGCAGTATTTT,CASSFESQRGEDTQYF
15,.,TRBV4-2,TRBJ2-1,TRBD2,TGTGCCAGCAGCCGGGGACTAGCGGCTTACAATGAGCAGTTCTTC,CASSRGLAAYNEQFF
14,.,TRBV2,TRBJ1-4,.,TGTGCCAGCAGTGATAGTCAAGAGAATGAAAAACTGTTTTTT,CASSDSQENEKLFF
11,.,TRBV20-1,TRBJ2-3,.,TGCAGTGCTAGCTACATGGATACGCAGTATTTT,CSASYMDTQYF
12,.,TRBV5-1,TRBJ1-1,.,TGCGCCAGCAGCTTGGAGGGTTCCGAAGCTTTCTTT,CASSLEGSEAFF
15,.,TRBV27,TRBJ1-6,.,TGTGCCAGCGCCTCCTTAGGGGATCATAATTCACCCCTCCACTTT,CASASLGDHNSPLHF
11,.,TRBV7-9,TRBJ2-5,.,TGTGCCAGCAGCACTAGCGAGACCCAGTACTTC,CASSTSETQYF
15,.,TRBV6-5,TRBJ2-1,TRBD2,TGTGCCAGCAGTTACTACGGGGGGGCCGCGAATGAGCAGTTCTTC,CASSYYGGAANEQFF
18,.,TRBV5-1,TRBJ2-3,.,TGCGCCAGCAGCTTGGCCGGGGGCCAGGGCCAGCACACAGATACGCAGTATTTT,CASSLAGGQGQHTDTQYF
18,.,TRBV5-1,TRBJ2-1,.,TGCGCCAGCAGCTTAGCGTCCCTAAGGGGGGGATCATACAATGAGCAGTTCTTC,CASSLASLRGGSYNEQFF